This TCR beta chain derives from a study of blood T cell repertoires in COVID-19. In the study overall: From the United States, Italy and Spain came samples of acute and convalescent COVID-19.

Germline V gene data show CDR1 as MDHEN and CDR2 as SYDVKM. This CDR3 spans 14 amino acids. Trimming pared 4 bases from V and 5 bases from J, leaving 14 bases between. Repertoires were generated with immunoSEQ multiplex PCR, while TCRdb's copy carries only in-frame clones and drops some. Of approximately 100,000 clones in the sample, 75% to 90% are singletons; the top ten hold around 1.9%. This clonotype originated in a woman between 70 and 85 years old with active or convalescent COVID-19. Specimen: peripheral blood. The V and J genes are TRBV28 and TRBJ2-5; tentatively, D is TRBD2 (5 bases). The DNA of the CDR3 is TGTGCCAGCAGTTGGGGAATTAGGGAGGAGACCCAGTACTTC. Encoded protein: CASSWGIREETQYF.